A single sample is the source of the 7 T cell receptor beta chains below, sequenced in a study of early T cells in non-severe SARS-CoV-2 infection. TCRdb re-analysed the 5' RACE reads in MiXCR, keeping a single row per CDR3 protein. The sample shows tens of thousands of distinct CDR3 sequences, roughly a tenth of them seen only once. The sample comprised whole blood. These receptors were taken from an adult who was a healthcare worker with PCR-confirmed SARS-CoV-2 infection or an uninfected control (not recorded which).

In its sample, this clonotype was seen a few times. V is TRBV6-2 or TRBV6-3 and J is TRBJ1-3, with D possibly matching TRBD1 (5 bases). There are 15 residues in the CDR3. Germline V gene data show CDR1 as MNHEY and CDR2 as SVGEGT. Trimming stripped 5 bases from V and 0 bases from J, with 11 bases between. CDR3 in DNA: TGTGCCAGCAGTGATCAGGGTTACTCTGGAAACACCATATATTTT. Translation: CASSDQGYSGNTIYF.

The rearrangement uses TRBV5-1 and TRBJ2-1; no clear D gene. Looked up from germline, CDR1 is SGHRS and CDR2 is YFSETQ. The CDR3 consists of 13 residues. Trimming removed 7 bases from V and 8 bases from J, with 16 bases in between. The CDR3 here is CASSRPPSDEQFF. Written as DNA, the CDR3 is TGCGCCAGCTCGCGACCCCCCAGCGATGAGCAGTTCTTC. Full variable domain (missing parts from reference TRBV5-1 and TRBJ2-1): KAGVTQTPRYLIKTRGQQVTLSCSPISGHRSVSWYQQTPGQGLQFLFEYFSETQRNKGNFPGRFSGRQFSNSRSEMNVSTLELGDSALYLCASSRPPSDEQFFGPGTRLTVL.

This chain links TRBV12-5 with TRBJ2-7; no definite D call. The CDR3 loop spans 12 amino acids. The V gene lost 3 bases and the J gene lost 5 bases, with 8 bases spanning the gap. Germline assignment: CDR1 LGHNT and CDR2 FRNRAP. CDR3 bases: TGTGCTAGTGGTTTTGGGCCCAACGAGCAGTACTTC. This codes for CASGFGPNEQYF.

This clonotype has a handful of counts. The chain uses TRBV6-6 and TRBJ2-1; the match to TRBD1 covers 10 bases. The CDR3 has 16 amino acids. The V segment lost 5 bases and the J segment 4 bases; nucleotides outside the gene matches: 8. The germline V gene encodes CDR1 MNHNY and CDR2 SVGAGI (reference sequence). The CDR3 DNA follows: TGTGCCAGCAGTCCCGGGACAGGGGCGTGGTACAATGAGCAGTTCTTC. Its protein is CASSPGTGAWYNEQFF.

This clonotype was seen repeatedly, ten times or more. The chain has TRBV5-6 and TRBJ1-2; D gene unclear. Germline CDR1 is SGHDT and CDR2 is YYEEEE. Trimming left V 2 bases short and J 1 base short, with 9 bases between. CDR3 length equals 14 residues. CDR3 loop: CASSFGRSNYGYTF. The CDR3 DNA is TGTGCCAGCAGCTTCGGCCGGAGTAACTATGGCTACACCTTC.

This clonotype occurred many times. The V call is TRBV7-6, the J call TRBJ2-7; TRBD2 aligns across 8 bases. Germline CDR1 is SGHVS and CDR2 is FNYEAQ. The junction had 5 bases not matched to a gene; V was cut back by 7 bases and J by 0 bases. The CDR3 is 14 amino acids. The CDR3 DNA reads TGTGCCAGCACCCGGGGGGGTAGCTCCTACGAGCAGTACTTC. Residues: CASTRGGSSYEQYF.

Ten or more counts support this clonotype. This chain connects TRBV30 to TRBJ2-1, with 8 bases identical to TRBD2. The CDR3 sequence is 15 residues long. Germline trimming cut 0 bases from V and 8 bases from J; bases unmatched to any gene: 9. Germline V gene sequence: CDR1 GTSNPN, CDR2 SVGIG (reference sequence). CDR3 bases: TGTGCCTGGAGTGTACTTCCGGGGGGGAGCGATGAGCAGTTCTTC. Encoded protein: CAWSVLPGGSDEQFF.